This T cell receptor beta chain was retrieved from a study of OX40 agonist ivuxolimab in advanced cancers. Background on the study: A diagnosis of hepatocellular carcinoma, melanoma, renal cell or head and neck cancer was present in dose-escalation patients.

The V gene's germline CDR1 is SGHRS and CDR2 YFSETQ. The length of the CDR3 is 13 residues. V was shortened by 7 bases and J by 7 bases, with 15 bases between the two germline ends. Clones were read by immunoSEQ multiplex PCR, and TCRdb kept only the in-frame ones, dropping some. The sample includes 65,000 to 90,000 clones, over 75% of them seen just once. The source is an adult with an advanced solid tumor such as melanoma, head and neck, liver or kidney cancer. The source was CD4+ or CD8+ T cells sorted from blood, collected in a trial of the OX40 agonist ivuxolimab. This chain links TRBV5-1 with TRBJ2-1; D perhaps matches TRBD1 (6 bases). The CDR3 DNA follows: TGCGCCAGCGCTGTACAGGGTGAGAATGAGCAGTTCTTC. Protein product: CASAVQGENEQFF.